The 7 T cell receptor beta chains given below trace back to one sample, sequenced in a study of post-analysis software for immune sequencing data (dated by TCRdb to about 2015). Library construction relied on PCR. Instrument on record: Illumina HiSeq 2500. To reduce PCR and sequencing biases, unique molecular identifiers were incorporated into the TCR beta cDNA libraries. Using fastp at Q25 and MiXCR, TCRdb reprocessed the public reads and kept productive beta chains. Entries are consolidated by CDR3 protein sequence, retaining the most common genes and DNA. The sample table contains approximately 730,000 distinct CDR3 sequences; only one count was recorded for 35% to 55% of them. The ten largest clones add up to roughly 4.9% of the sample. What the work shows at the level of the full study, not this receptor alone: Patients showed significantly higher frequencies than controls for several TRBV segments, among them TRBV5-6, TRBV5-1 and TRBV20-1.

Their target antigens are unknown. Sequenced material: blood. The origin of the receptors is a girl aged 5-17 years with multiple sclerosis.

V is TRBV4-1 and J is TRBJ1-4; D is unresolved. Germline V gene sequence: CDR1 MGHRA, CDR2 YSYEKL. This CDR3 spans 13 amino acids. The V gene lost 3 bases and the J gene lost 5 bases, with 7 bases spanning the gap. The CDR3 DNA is TGCGCCAGCAGCCAGATAAGAAATGAAAAACTGTTTTTT. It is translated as CASSQIRNEKLFF.

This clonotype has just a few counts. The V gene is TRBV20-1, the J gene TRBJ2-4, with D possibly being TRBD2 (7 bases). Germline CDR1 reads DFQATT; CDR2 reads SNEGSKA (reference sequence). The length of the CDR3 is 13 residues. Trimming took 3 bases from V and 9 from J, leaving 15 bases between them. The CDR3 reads CSASGGGVSIQYF. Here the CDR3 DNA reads TGCAGTGCTAGTGGCGGGGGCGTGAGCATTCAGTACTTC.

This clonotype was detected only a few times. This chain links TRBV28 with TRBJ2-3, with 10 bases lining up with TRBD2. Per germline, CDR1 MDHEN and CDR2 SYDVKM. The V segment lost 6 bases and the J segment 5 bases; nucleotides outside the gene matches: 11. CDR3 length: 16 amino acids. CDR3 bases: TGTGCCAGCAGCCGCGTCCAACTAGCGGGATTAGATACGCAGTATTTT. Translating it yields CASSRVQLAGLDTQYF.

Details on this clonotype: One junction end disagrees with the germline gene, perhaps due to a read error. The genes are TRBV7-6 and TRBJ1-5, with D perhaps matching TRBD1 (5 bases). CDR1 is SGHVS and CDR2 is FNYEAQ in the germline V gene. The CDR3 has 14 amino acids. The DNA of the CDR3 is TGTACCAGCAGCTTAGCCGGCGGGGACGAGCCCCAGCATTTT. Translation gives CTSSLAGGDEPQHF.

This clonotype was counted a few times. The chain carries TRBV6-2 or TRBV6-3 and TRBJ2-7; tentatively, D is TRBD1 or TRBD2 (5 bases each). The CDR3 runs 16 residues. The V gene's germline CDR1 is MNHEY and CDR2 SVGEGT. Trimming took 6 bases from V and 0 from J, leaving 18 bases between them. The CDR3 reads CASSNRDQRTSYEQYF. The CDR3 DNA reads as TGTGCCAGCAGCAACCGGGACCAGAGAACCTCCTACGAGCAGTACTTC.

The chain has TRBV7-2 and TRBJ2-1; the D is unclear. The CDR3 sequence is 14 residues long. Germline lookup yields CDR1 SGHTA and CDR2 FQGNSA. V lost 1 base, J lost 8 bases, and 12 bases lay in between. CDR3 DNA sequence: TGTGCCAGCAGCTTAGTCGGACGAAGCTATGAGCAGTTCTTC. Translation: CASSLVGRSYEQFF.

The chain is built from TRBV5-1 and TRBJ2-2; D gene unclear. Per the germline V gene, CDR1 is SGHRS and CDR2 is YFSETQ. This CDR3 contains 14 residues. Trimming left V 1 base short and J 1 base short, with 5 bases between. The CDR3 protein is CASSLLKNTGELFF. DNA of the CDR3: TGCGCCAGCAGCTTGTTAAAGAACACCGGGGAGCTGTTTTTT.